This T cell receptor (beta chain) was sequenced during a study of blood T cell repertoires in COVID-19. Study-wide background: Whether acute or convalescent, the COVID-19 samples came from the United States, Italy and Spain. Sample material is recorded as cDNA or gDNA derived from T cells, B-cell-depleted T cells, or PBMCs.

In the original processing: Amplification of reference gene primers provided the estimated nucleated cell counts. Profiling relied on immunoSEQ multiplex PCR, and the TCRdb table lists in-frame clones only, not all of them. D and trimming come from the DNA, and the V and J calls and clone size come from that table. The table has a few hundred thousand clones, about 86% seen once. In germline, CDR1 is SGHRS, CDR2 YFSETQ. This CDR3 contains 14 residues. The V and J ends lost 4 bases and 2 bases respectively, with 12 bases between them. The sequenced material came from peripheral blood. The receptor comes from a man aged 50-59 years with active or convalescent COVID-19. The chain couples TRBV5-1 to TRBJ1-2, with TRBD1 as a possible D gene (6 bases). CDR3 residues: CASSQGSLNYGYTF. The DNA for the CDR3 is TGCGCCAGCAGCCAGGGGTCCTTAAACTATGGCTACACCTTC.